This TCR beta chain stems from a study of Ad26.COV2.S vaccination and SARS-CoV-2 variants. Across the study: Intramuscular Ad26.COV2.S at 5x10^10 or 1x10^11 viral particles.

V was trimmed by 1 base and J by 9 bases, leaving 25 bases between them. Germline V gene data show CDR1 as KGHDR and CDR2 as SFDVKD. CDR3 length equals 18 residues. The data were produced by immunoSEQ multiplex PCR, yet TCRdb's version contains in-frame clones alone and is incomplete. In the table there are about 400,000 clones, 88% of which are singletons. Worth noting for this clone: Its antigen is not known.

Study-level points and caveats: Breadth, reportedly substantial, characterized the spike-specific CD8+ and CD4+ T cell responses after vaccination.

As for treatment: about 20 received Ad26.COV2.S at low or high dose, single or two shots; about 5 received placebo; per-sample allocation not given. Vaccine and placebo recipients were sampled on day 63 after the first injection. A Boston donor was an adult aged 18-55 years. The material was peripheral blood, obtained in a trial of Ad26.COV2.S vaccine versus placebo. V gene TRBV24-1 combines with J gene TRBJ2-3; no firm D call. The origin of this receptor is a person aged 18-60 years who received the Ad26.COV2.S COVID-19 vaccine or a placebo. The CDR3 loop is CATSDFNVRGVDPTTQYF. CDR3 in DNA: TGTGCCACCAGTGATTTTAACGTCCGAGGAGTAGATCCGACGACGCAGTATTTT.